The 29 T cell receptor beta chains reported below all come from one sample, sequenced in a study of shared clonotypes between healthy human individuals. Repertoires were generated with immunoSEQ multiplex PCR, while TCRdb's copy carries only in-frame clones and drops some. The repertoire holds some 2.4 million clones, with under 95% as singletons. The sequencing input was naive CD4+ T cells from PBMCs. The subset is: CD45RA+ positively selected. The receptors were gathered from a man between 18 and 29 years old in good health. Some clones in this sample may be carry-over from other donors' samples.

The rearrangement links TRBV27 to TRBJ2-5; 7 bases match TRBD1. J lost 1 base, V lost 4 bases, and 6 bases had no gene match. The CDR3 length is 15 residues. Germline CDR1 reads MNHEY; CDR2 reads SMNVEV (reference sequence). CDR3 protein: CASSSLQGTQETQYF. CDR3 sequence (DNA): TGTGCCAGCAGTTCATTACAGGGGACCCAAGAGACCCAGTACTTC.

On this clone: Distinct nucleotide sequences in the sample also encode this CDR3. V usage is TRBV6-5 and J usage is TRBJ2-7, with D unresolved. This CDR3 region has 13 residues. Germline V gives CDR1 MNHEY, CDR2 SVGAGI. With 0 bases removed from V and 0 bases from J, the gap between germline ends came to 3 bases. CDR3 region: CASSYSSSYEQYF. For the CDR3, the DNA is TGTGCCAGCAGTTACTCAAGCTCCTACGAGCAGTACTTC.

This chain joins TRBV28 and TRBJ2-5, with a weak D call TRBD2 (5 bases). The germline CDR1 and CDR2 sequences are MDHEN and SYDVKM. The V gene lost 4 bases and the J gene lost 2 bases, with 8 bases spanning the gap. The CDR3 has 13 amino acids. The CDR3 nucleotides read TGTGCCAGCAGTTCCGGGAATCAAGAGACCCAGTACTTC. This sequence encodes CASSSGNQETQYF.

Written as DNA, the CDR3 is TGTGCCAGCAGCCTCCAGCGGAGAGAGCAGTTCTTC. The encoded protein is CASSLQRREQFF. The rearrangement links TRBV7-2 to TRBJ2-1, with D maybe TRBD2 (5 bases). Trimming took off 5 bases at V and 10 bases at J, with 12 bases between the two ends. Germline loops: CDR1 SGHTA, CDR2 FQGNSA. This CDR3 has 12 residues.

V is TRBV29-1 and J is TRBJ1-1; D not resolved. With 4 bases removed from V and 1 base from J, the gap between germline ends came to 10 bases. The CDR3 totals 13 residues. The V gene's germline CDR1 is SQVTM and CDR2 ANQGSEA. The CDR3 here is CSVALMRNTEAFF. The CDR3 DNA reads TGCAGCGTTGCTTTAATGAGGAACACTGAAGCTTTCTTT.

The chain employs TRBV4-3 and TRBJ1-2, with 8 bases fitting TRBD1. CDR1 and CDR2 (germline): LGHNA, YSLEER. The CDR3 contains 15 residues. Losses at the gene ends were 1 base for V and 3 bases for J; bases not matched to a gene: 4. The CDR3 DNA reads TGCGCCAGCAGCCAAGGGACAGGGAGGGACTATGGCTACACCTTC. Its protein is CASSQGTGRDYGYTF.

The chain couples TRBV7-7 to TRBJ2-7, with 10 bases that match TRBD2. CDR1 and CDR2 from the germline V gene are SSHAT and FNYEAQ (reference sequence). The CDR3 covers 15 residues. V gave up 1 base and J gave up 4 bases; unmatched junction bases: 4. The CDR3 nucleotides are TGTGCCAGCAGCTTAGGAGCGGGAGGGAATTACGAGCAGTACTTC. Its protein product is CASSLGAGGNYEQYF.

The V and J genes are TRBV19 and TRBJ2-3; 7 nucleotides align to TRBD1. V lost 5 bases, J lost 2 bases, and 7 bases stayed unmatched. Germline assignment: CDR1 LNHDA and CDR2 SQIVND (reference sequence). CDR3 length: 15 residues. In DNA form, the CDR3 reads TGTGCCAGTAGTCCTGACAGGGTACCCACAGATACGCAGTATTTT. Protein product: CASSPDRVPTDTQYF.

The chain employs TRBV2 and TRBJ2-3; no reliable D call. Germline V gives CDR1 SNHLY, CDR2 FYNNEI. The CDR3 covers 12 residues. Trimming shortened V by 6 bases and J by 5 bases, and 9 bases separated the two germline ends. CDR3 sequence: CASRVTVDTQYF. The CDR3 nucleotides read TGTGCCAGCAGAGTTACTGTAGATACGCAGTATTTT.

The rearrangement links TRBV6-5 to TRBJ2-4; D is perhaps TRBD1 (5 bases). The CDR3 has 16 residues. V was pared by 0 bases and J by 0 bases, with 9 bases between. Germline loops: CDR1 MNHEY, CDR2 SVGAGI. DNA of the CDR3: TGTGCCAGCAGTTACTCGACCAGGGAAGCCAAAAACATTCAGTACTTC. Protein product: CASSYSTREAKNIQYF.

The chain uses TRBV4-2 and TRBJ1-2; 8 bases match TRBD1. The CDR3 has 18 residues. Germline-derived CDR1 and CDR2 are LGHNA and YNFKEQ. V lost 0 bases and J lost 6; bases outside the gene matches: 15. CDR3 loop: CASSQDPTGAAEGDGYTF. CDR3 DNA sequence: TGTGCCAGCAGCCAAGACCCGACAGGGGCCGCTGAGGGGGATGGCTACACCTTC.

This clone was detected once. The chain has TRBV27 and TRBJ2-3, with 7 bases identical to TRBD2. Germline values: CDR1 MNHEY, CDR2 SMNVEV (reference sequence). J lost 1 base, V lost 3 bases, and 7 bases had no gene match. CDR3 length equals 16 residues. In nucleotides, the CDR3 is TGTGCCAGCAGTTTGTACTCGGGAGGTCGCACAGATACGCAGTATTTT. Translation: CASSLYSGGRTDTQYF.

V gene TRBV29-1 combines with J gene TRBJ1-1; tentatively, D is TRBD1 (5 bases). CDR3 size: 11 residues. V gave up 7 bases and J gave up 3 bases, with 9 bases separating them. Germline V CDR1 and CDR2: SQVTM, ANQGSEA. Here the CDR3 DNA reads TGCAGCGACCGGGGGTACACTGAAGCTTTCTTT. Amino acids: CSDRGYTEAFF.

The rearrangement joins TRBV6-5 to TRBJ2-4, with 7 bases identical to TRBD2. Germline CDR1 is MNHEY and CDR2 is SVGAGI. J lost 0 bases, V lost 0 bases, and 2 bases had no gene match. CDR3 length equals 16 residues. CDR3 amino acids: CASSYSGGKAKNIQYF. CDR3 sequence (DNA): TGTGCCAGCAGTTACTCGGGGGGGAAAGCCAAAAACATTCAGTACTTC.

This clone was seen a few times. This chain links TRBV28 with TRBJ2-7; 9 nucleotides agree with TRBD1. Trimming at V came to 5 bases and at J to 0 bases, leaving 5 bases not matched to a gene. The CDR3 is made up of 15 amino acids. CDR1 and CDR2 (germline): MDHEN, SYDVKM. The CDR3 reads CASSRRDRDSYEQYF. CDR3 nucleotides: TGTGCCAGCAGTCGCCGGGACAGGGACTCCTACGAGCAGTACTTC.

The genes are TRBV6-5 and TRBJ2-1; 10 positions agree with TRBD2. CDR1 MNHEY and CDR2 SVGAGI come from the germline V gene. The V segment lost 7 bases and the J segment 8 bases; nucleotides outside the gene matches: 11. This CDR3 comprises 15 residues. The CDR3 protein is CASTTEASGSYEQFF. The CDR3 coding sequence is TGTGCCAGCACCACCGAGGCTAGCGGGAGTTATGAGCAGTTCTTC.

The genes are TRBV28 and TRBJ2-7, with D unresolved. The CDR3 extends over 14 amino acids. Germline lookup yields CDR1 MDHEN and CDR2 SYDVKM. V shed 5 bases and J shed 3 bases, with 14 bases lying between them. CDR3 DNA: TGTGCCAGCAGTGTTCCAGACAAAATCTACGAGCAGTACTTC. It yields the protein CASSVPDKIYEQYF.

The rearrangement links TRBV2 to TRBJ2-2; D is possibly TRBD1 (5 bases). Germline lookup yields CDR1 SNHLY and CDR2 FYNNEI. The CDR3 totals 15 residues. Trimming took off 3 bases at V and 0 bases at J, with 8 bases between the two ends. The CDR3 loop reads CASSDGRANTGELFF. In nucleotides, the CDR3 is TGTGCCAGCAGTGACGGCAGGGCGAACACCGGGGAGCTGTTTTTT.

V usage is TRBV7-9 and J usage is TRBJ2-6, with 7 bases aligning to TRBD1. Germline-derived CDR1 and CDR2 are SEHNR and FQNEAQ (reference sequence). With V trimmed by 1 base and J by 0 bases, 3 bases remained unmatched. The CDR3 has 17 amino acids. CDR3 sequence reads: CASSLVTGISGANVLTF. CDR3 DNA: TGTGCCAGCAGCTTAGTGACAGGGATCTCTGGGGCCAACGTCCTGACTTTC.

The V and J genes are TRBV5-1 and TRBJ2-3; unclear D gene. Trimming took off 3 bases at V and 3 bases at J, with 14 bases between the two ends. The CDR3 has 15 amino acids. From germline, CDR1 is SGHRS and CDR2 YFSETQ. The CDR3 loop reads CASSSSRSGTDTQYF. DNA of the CDR3: TGCGCCAGCAGCTCCTCAAGGAGTGGGACAGATACGCAGTATTTT.

This clone was seen once. This sequence joins TRBV29-1 and TRBJ2-1; perhaps TRBD2 as D (6 bases). The germline V and J ends were trimmed by 4 bases and 9 bases, with 16 bases remaining between them. The germline gives CDR1 SQVTM, CDR2 ANQGSEA. The CDR3 spans 13 residues. The CDR3 sequence: CSVVVAGAGEQFF. The DNA for the CDR3 is TGCAGCGTTGTAGTGGCTGGAGCGGGTGAGCAGTTCTTC.

This clone was recorded only once. The CDR3 DNA follows: TGTGCCAGCAGTTACTCGGGAGTCACCTCCTACAATGAGCAGTTCTTC. Translated: CASSYSGVTSYNEQFF. The chain is built from TRBV6-5 and TRBJ2-1, with D possibly matching TRBD2 (5 bases). Trimming shortened V by 0 bases and J by 0 bases, and 9 bases separated the two germline ends. The CDR3 runs to 16 residues. Germline V gives CDR1 MNHEY, CDR2 SVGAGI.

This sequence joins TRBV6-5 and TRBJ1-2, with TRBD1 as a possible D gene (5 bases). The CDR3 totals 15 residues. Trimming shortened V by 0 bases and J by 4 bases, and 12 bases separated the two germline ends. Germline V gives CDR1 MNHEY, CDR2 SVGAGI. CDR3 bases: TGTGCCAGCAGTTACTCGTCAGGGCTAGGCTATGGCTACACCTTC. Translating gives CASSYSSGLGYGYTF.

As regards this clone: The junction departs from the called germline gene at one end, perhaps through a read error. The J gene is TRBJ2-7, the V gene TRBV7-9; D ambiguous. Germline CDR1 is SEHNR and CDR2 is FQNEAQ (reference sequence). This CDR3 contains 12 residues. This CDR3 reads CASSLERRGPRF. The CDR3 nucleotides read TGTGCCAGCAGCTTAGAACGGCGAGGTCCGAGGTTC. The variable domain in full, completed from reference TRBV7-9 and TRBJ2-7, reads DTGVSQNPRHKITKRGQNVTFRCDPISEHNRLYWYRQTLGQGPEFLTYFQNEAQLEKSRLLSDRFSAERPKGSFSTLEIQRTEQGDSAMYLCASSLERRGPRFGPGTRLTVT.

The genes are TRBV6-1 and TRBJ2-1; no reliable D call. Between the trimmed V and J ends, which lost 2 bases and 0 bases, there was a span of 8 bases. The CDR3 is made up of 15 amino acids. CDR1 and CDR2 from the germline V gene are MNHNS and SASEGT. The CDR3 DNA follows: TGTGCCAGCAGTGAACAACCCCGCTCCTACAATGAGCAGTTCTTC. Protein: CASSEQPRSYNEQFF.

J is TRBJ2-3 and V is TRBV29-1, with 7 bases identical to TRBD2. CDR1 is SQVTM, CDR2 ANQGSEA, per germline. The ends lost 4 bases at V and 3 bases at J; junction bases unmatched: 7. The CDR3 is made up of 14 amino acids. CDR3 sequence: CSVARTGGTDTQYF. CDR3 nucleotide sequence: TGCAGCGTTGCGAGGACCGGGGGGACAGATACGCAGTATTTT.

In the case of this clone: One end of the junction varies from germline; a read error may be responsible. Different DNA sequences within this sample yield the same CDR3. The J gene is TRBJ2-3, the V gene TRBV7-9; TRBD2 might be the D (6 bases). Germline CDR1 is SEHNR and CDR2 is FQNEAQ (reference sequence). The CDR3 is made up of 13 amino acids. CDR3 nucleotides: TGTGCCAGCAGCCTAGCGAGCACAGATACGCAGTATTTT. It encodes CASSLASTDTQYF.

The chain combines TRBV9 with TRBJ1-1; unclear D gene. There are 15 residues in the CDR3. Germline CDR1 reads SGDLS; CDR2 reads YYNGEE. Trimming shortened V by 3 bases and J by 3 bases, and 15 bases separated the two germline ends. CDR3 coding DNA: TGTGCCAGCAGCGGGGGAACTCTTGGAGACACTGAAGCTTTCTTT. Translation: CASSGGTLGDTEAFF.

The chain has TRBV11-2 and TRBJ2-2; tentatively, D is TRBD1 (6 bases). The CDR3 consists of 14 residues. Germline V gene data show CDR1 as SGHAT and CDR2 as FQNNGV. The ends were cut back, 3 bases at V and 5 bases at J, with 10 bases in the middle. CDR3 nucleotides: TGTGCCAGCAGCTTCACAGGGTATACCGGGGAGCTGTTTTTT. Amino acid sequence: CASSFTGYTGELFF.